This section outlines one T cell receptor (beta chain) sequence together with its context. Its target is unknown. Separation from the 666-subject first cohort characterized the roughly 130-subject validation cohort, to which the donors belonged. The data were obtained in a study of cytomegalovirus exposure and HLA in healthy donors. Study outcomes and limitations: Reported results showed that the classifier diagnosed cytomegalovirus status with high specificity and sensitivity. The authors confirmed in vitro that a few CMV-associated chains were specific for CMV antigens.

V was cut by 1 base and J by 3 bases, with 6 bases left in between. CDR3 size: 13 residues. CDR1 and CDR2 (germline): LGHNA, YNFKEQ. Here immunoSEQ multiplex PCR was the method, and the copy in TCRdb shows in-frame clones only, minus some. The repertoire holds about 360,000 clones, with 80% to 90% as singletons. The genes are TRBV4-2 and TRBJ2-5; possible D gene TRBD2, 5 bases. This TCR was recovered from a woman aged 18-30 years in good health and CMV-seronegative. The sample was PBMCs. The CDR3 protein is CASSQAEEETQYF. CDR3 nucleotide sequence: TGTGCCAGCAGCCAAGCGGAGGAAGAGACCCAGTACTTC.